The 5 T cell receptor beta chains listed next were all sequenced from one sample in a study of monozygotic twins with inflammatory bowel disease. Each CDR3 protein gets one entry in TCRdb, which reprocessed the 5' RACE reads and gives no DNA. The sample table includes fewer than 350,000 distinct CDR3 sequences. The sample taken for sequencing was blood. The source is a human donor with ulcerative colitis or Crohn's disease, or a healthy co-twin of an affected twin (not recorded which).

The chain combines TRBV19 with TRBJ1-1. CDR1 is LNHDA and CDR2 is SQIVND in the germline V gene (reference sequence). This CDR3 is built from 13 residues. Here the CDR3 reads CASSIEGNTEAFF.

The CDR3 sequence: CASSSRENTGELFF. This chain uses TRBV9 with TRBJ2-2; the D call from TCRdb, TRBD1, cannot be confirmed without DNA. The CDR3 extends over 14 amino acids. Germline-derived CDR1 and CDR2 are SGDLS and YYNGEE.

This chain uses TRBV27 with TRBJ1-6; TCRdb indicates TRBD1, and absent DNA this call remains unverified. The CDR3 totals 15 residues. Per the germline V gene, CDR1 is MNHEY and CDR2 is SMNVEV (reference sequence). The CDR3 spells CASLPLASYNSPLHF.

V usage is TRBV2 and J usage is TRBJ2-1; no DNA is available, so the TRBD1 call from TCRdb remains unchecked. Per germline, CDR1 SNHLY and CDR2 FYNNEI. The CDR3 has 15 amino acids. This CDR3 is CASHPGRGAYNEQFF.

The chain recombines TRBV12-3 or TRBV12-4 with TRBJ1-1. This CDR3 has 19 residues. The CDR3 is CASSLFGHGGRREDTEAFF.